This T cell receptor beta chain originates from a study of vaccination effects on CD4 cells after COVID-19. The CDR3 covers 15 residues. Germline V CDR1 and CDR2: LNHDA, SQIVND (reference sequence). The V and J ends lost 5 bases and 5 bases respectively, with 15 bases between them. A remark on this clone: Its specificity is unknown.

Before sequencing, viral peptide pools were used by the ViraFEST assay to expand antigen-specific CD4+ T cells. Isolation of CD4+ T cells took place after around 10 days of culture. The healthy vaccine recipients, who had no prior SARS-CoV-2 infection, showed negative nucleocapsid antibodies. Wells of roughly 2.1 million PBMC each were grown with 8.5 to 10 IU/ml IL-2 and 9.5 to 10 ug/ml peptides. Libraries were prepared by immunoSEQ multiplex PCR; TCRdb keeps only in-frame clonotypes and omits some of them. The sample includes 67,000 or so clones, around three quarters of them seen just once. Study-level findings and limits: Long after vaccination, the clones induced by infection and by vaccine shrank markedly in size. Of the vaccine-induced clones from healthy vaccinees, merely 1 of 255 recognized common cold coronaviruses as well.

The TCR was taken from a human donor who received a COVID-19 vaccine. Sequenced material: CD4+ T cells from PBMCs cultured with HCoV-OC43 spike peptides, taken before COVID-19 vaccination. The subset is: HCoV-OC43 spike overlapping peptide pool stimulation. The genes are TRBV19 and TRBJ1-4; D possibly corresponds to TRBD1 (5 bases). CDR3 bases: TGTGCCAGTAGTCCCCGGGGCAGCGAGAATGAAAAACTGTTTTTT. Its protein is CASSPRGSENEKLFF.